These T cell receptor beta chains were read from a single sample in a study of CD39 and CD103 CD8 tumor-infiltrating T cells. Some clones are missing from TCRdb's copy, which holds only in-frame ones; the method was immunoSEQ multiplex PCR. Here the sample spans about 2,500 clones, 70% to 85% being singletons. The sample was CD39- CD103- CD8+ T cells sorted from the tumor. These receptors originate from a human donor with head and neck squamous cell carcinoma. CDR3s include the opening cysteine and the closing phenylalanine or tryptophan. A D gene is named only where the DNA matches it firmly. Some rows mark clone size as missing; the rest say once, few, many or name a class of expanded clone.

v_call	clone_size	d_call	j_call	cdr3_aa	cdr3_nt
TRBV5-5	-	TRBD1	TRBJ2-7	CASSFQGASEQYF	TGTGCCAGCAGCTTTCAGGGGGCCTCCGAGCAGTACTTC
TRBV6-1	-	-	TRBJ1-6	CASSEEEGLSSPLHF	TGTGCCAGCAGTGAAGAGGAGGGGCTGAGCTCACCCCTCCACTTT
TRBV9	-	TRBD1	TRBJ1-2	CASRRTGSDYGYTF	TGTGCCAGCAGAAGGACAGGCTCGGACTATGGCTACACCTTC
TRBV19	-	-	TRBJ2-2	CASSLTGTGELFF	TGTGCCAGTAGTTTAACAGGGACTGGGGAGCTGTTTTTT
TRBV5-8	-	-	TRBJ2-7	CASSWRQSEQYF	TGTGCCAGCAGCTGGCGACAGAGCGAGCAGTACTTC
TRBV7-9	-	-	TRBJ2-5	CASSRTGQSLVETQYF	TGTGCCAGCAGCCGTACCGGGCAGTCCCTAGTCGAGACCCAGTACTTC
TRBV27	once	-	TRBJ1-5	CASSLSGAGQPQHF	TGTGCCAGCAGTTTATCTGGGGCAGGGCAGCCCCAGCATTTT
TRBV19	-	TRBD1	TRBJ2-1	CASSYRDRDPEHNEQFF	TGTGCCAGTAGTTACCGGGACAGGGATCCAGAACACAATGAGCAGTTCTTC
TRBV5-1	once	-	TRBJ2-3	CASSLGTTSTDTQYF	TGCGCCAGCAGCTTGGGGACGACTAGCACAGATACGCAGTATTTT
TRBV7-9	-	-	TRBJ2-3	CASRSGTDTQYF	TGTGCCAGCAGGAGCGGCACAGATACGCAGTATTTT
TRBV9	once	TRBD1	TRBJ1-3	CASSVQSTGAGNTIYF	TGTGCCAGCAGCGTCCAGTCGACAGGGGCTGGAAACACCATATATTTT
TRBV7-9	few	TRBD1	TRBJ1-2	CASSSSKQGARGYTF	TGTGCCAGCAGCTCCTCTAAACAGGGGGCGAGAGGCTACACCTTC
TRBV4-1	large	TRBD1	TRBJ2-2	CASSQNPGQGNGELFF	TGCGCCAGCAGCCAAAATCCGGGACAGGGGAACGGGGAGCTGTTTTTT
TRBV19	-	-	TRBJ1-5	CASSIGWFGALGQPQHF	TGTGCCAGTAGTATAGGTTGGTTTGGGGCTTTAGGGCAGCCCCAGCATTTT
TRBV18	-	-	TRBJ2-7	CASSPVGGPYEQYF	TGTGCCAGCTCACCAGTGGGGGGGCCTTACGAGCAGTACTTC
TRBV7-8	-	TRBD2	TRBJ2-7	CASSLSGGASEQYF	TGTGCCAGCAGCTTAAGCGGGGGGGCCTCCGAGCAGTACTTC
TRBV7-9	once	-	TRBJ2-7	CASSLGPGVTSYEQYF	TGTGCCAGCAGCTTAGGCCCGGGGGTCACGAGCTACGAGCAGTACTTC
TRBV7-3	few	TRBD2	TRBJ2-1	CASSLTSGPYNEQFF	TGTGCCAGCAGCCTAACTAGCGGACCGTACAATGAGCAGTTCTTC
TRBV2	-	-	TRBJ2-7	CASTVPDSYEQYF	TGTGCCAGCACCGTGCCCGACTCCTACGAGCAGTACTTC
TRBV12-5	few	TRBD2	TRBJ2-3	CASFLAGGPPDTQYF	TGTGCTAGTTTTTTAGCGGGGGGGCCTCCAGATACGCAGTATTTT
TRBV5-1	-	TRBD1	TRBJ2-2	CASSLVAGGNTGELFF	TGCGCCAGCAGCTTGGTGGCAGGGGGGAACACCGGGGAGCTGTTTTTT
TRBV4-2	-	-	TRBJ2-7	CASSQSGPYEQYF	TGTGCCAGCAGCCAATCGGGGCCCTACGAGCAGTACTTC
TRBV7-9	-	-	TRBJ1-1	CASSLGTYTEAFF	TGTGCCAGCAGCTTAGGAACATACACTGAAGCTTTCTTT
TRBV29-1	hyperexpanded	-	TRBJ2-7	CSVVQGSYEQYF	TGCAGCGTTGTACAGGGATCCTACGAGCAGTACTTC